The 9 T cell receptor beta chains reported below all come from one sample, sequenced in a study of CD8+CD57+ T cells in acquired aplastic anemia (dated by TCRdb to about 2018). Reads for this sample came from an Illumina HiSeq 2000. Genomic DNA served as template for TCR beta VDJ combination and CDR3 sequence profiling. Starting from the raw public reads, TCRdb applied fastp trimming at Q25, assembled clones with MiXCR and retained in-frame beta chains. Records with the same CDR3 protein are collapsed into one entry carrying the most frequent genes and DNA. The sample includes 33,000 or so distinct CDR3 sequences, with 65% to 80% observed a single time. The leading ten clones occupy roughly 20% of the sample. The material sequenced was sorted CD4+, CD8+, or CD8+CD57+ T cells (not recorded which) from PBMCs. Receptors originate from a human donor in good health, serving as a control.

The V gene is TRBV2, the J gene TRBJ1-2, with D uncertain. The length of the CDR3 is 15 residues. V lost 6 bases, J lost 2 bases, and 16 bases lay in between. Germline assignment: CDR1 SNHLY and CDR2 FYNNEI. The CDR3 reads CASRLNGRLNYGYTF. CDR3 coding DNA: TGTGCCAGCAGATTAAACGGACGGTTGAACTATGGCTACACCTTC.

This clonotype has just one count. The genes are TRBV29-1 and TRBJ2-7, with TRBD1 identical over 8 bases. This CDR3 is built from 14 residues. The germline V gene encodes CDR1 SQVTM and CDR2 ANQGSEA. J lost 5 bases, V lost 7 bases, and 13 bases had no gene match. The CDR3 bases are TGCAGCGCGAAGACGAGGACAGGGATCCACGAGCAGTACTTC. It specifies CSAKTRTGIHEQYF.

The CDR3 region has the DNA TGTGCCAGTACCGCTAGGGATTTTGGCTCAGATACGCAGTATTTT. This encodes CASTARDFGSDTQYF. The chain uses TRBV19 and TRBJ2-3; D call uncertain. The germline gives CDR1 LNHDA, CDR2 SQIVND (reference sequence). The CDR3 extends over 15 amino acids. V was pared by 7 bases and J by 4 bases, with 18 bases between.

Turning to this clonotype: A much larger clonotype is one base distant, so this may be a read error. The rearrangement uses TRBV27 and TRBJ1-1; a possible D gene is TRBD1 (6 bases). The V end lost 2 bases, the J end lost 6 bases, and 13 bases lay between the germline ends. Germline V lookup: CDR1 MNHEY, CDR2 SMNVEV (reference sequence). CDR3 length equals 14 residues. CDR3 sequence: CASSLGAGEAEAFF. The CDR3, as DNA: TGTGCCAGCAGTTTAGGGGCAGGGGAGGCTGAAGCTTTCTTT.

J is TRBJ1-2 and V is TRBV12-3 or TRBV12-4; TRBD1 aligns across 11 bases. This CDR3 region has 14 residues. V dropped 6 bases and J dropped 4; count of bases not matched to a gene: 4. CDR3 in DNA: TGTGCCAGCAGGTCGGACAGGGGGCCCTATGGCTACACCTTC. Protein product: CASRSDRGPYGYTF.

CDR3 nucleotides: TGTGCCAGCAGTGAGTGGGAGGCAGGACCCTACGAGCAGTACTTC. Its translation is CASSEWEAGPYEQYF. This sequence joins TRBV2 and TRBJ2-7; D might be TRBD2 (6 bases). Germline assignment: CDR1 SNHLY and CDR2 FYNNEI. Between the trimmed V and J ends, which lost 3 bases and 2 bases, there was a span of 14 bases. The CDR3 is 15 amino acids.

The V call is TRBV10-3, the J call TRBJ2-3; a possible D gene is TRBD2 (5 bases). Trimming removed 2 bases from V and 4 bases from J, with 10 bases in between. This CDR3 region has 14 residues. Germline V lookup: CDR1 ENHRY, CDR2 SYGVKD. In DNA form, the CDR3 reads TGTGCCATCAGTGAGACTAGAGCCGCAGATACGCAGTATTTT. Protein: CAISETRAADTQYF.

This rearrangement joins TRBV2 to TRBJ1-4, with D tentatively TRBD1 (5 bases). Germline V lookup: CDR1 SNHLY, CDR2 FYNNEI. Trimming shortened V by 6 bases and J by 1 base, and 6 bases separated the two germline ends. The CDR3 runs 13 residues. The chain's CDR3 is CASRQETNEKLFF. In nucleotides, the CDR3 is TGTGCCAGCAGACAGGAAACTAATGAAAAACTGTTTTTT.

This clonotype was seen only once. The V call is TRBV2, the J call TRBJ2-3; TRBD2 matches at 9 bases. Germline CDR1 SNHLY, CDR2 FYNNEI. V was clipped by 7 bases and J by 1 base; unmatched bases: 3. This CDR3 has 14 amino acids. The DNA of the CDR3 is TGTGCCAGCAACCCTAGCGGGGGCACAGATACGCAGTATTTT. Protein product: CASNPSGGTDTQYF.